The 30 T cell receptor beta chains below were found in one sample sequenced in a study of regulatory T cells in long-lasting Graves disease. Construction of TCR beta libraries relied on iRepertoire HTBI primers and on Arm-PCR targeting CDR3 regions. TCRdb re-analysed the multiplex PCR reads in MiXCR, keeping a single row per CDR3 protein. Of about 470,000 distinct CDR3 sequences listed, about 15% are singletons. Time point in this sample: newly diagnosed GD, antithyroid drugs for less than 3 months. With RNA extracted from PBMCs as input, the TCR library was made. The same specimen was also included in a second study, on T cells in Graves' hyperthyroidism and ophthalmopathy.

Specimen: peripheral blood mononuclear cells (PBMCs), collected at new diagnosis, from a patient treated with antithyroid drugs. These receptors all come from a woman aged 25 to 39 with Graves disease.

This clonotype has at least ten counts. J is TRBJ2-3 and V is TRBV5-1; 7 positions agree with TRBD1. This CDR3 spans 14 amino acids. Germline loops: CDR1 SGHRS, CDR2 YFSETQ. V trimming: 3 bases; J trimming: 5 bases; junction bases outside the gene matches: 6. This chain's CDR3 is CASSYRGPEDTQYF. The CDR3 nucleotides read TGCGCCAGCAGCTACAGGGGCCCAGAAGATACGCAGTATTTT.

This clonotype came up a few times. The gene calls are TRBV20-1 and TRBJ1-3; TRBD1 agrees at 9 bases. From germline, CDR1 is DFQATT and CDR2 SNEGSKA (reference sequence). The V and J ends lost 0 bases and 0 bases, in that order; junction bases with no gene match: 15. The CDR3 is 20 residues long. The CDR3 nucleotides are TGCAGTGCTAGAGATAAGGAACAGGGGGCTTTCGCGAACTCTGGAAACACCATATATTTT. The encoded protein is CSARDKEQGAFANSGNTIYF.

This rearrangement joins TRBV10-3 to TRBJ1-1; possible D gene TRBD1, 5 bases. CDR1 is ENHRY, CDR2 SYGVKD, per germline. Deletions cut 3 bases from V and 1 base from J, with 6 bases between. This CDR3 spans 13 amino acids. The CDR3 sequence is CAISEDRNTEAFF. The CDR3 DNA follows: TGTGCCATCAGTGAAGACAGGAACACTGAAGCTTTCTTT.

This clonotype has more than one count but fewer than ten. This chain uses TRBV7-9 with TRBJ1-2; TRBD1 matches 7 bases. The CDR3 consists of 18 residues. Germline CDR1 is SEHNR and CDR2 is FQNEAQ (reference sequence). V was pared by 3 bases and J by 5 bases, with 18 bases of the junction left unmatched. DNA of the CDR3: TGTGCCAGCAGCTTCTGGCCCTTGATTCGGACAGGAGTATATGGCTACACCTTC. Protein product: CASSFWPLIRTGVYGYTF.

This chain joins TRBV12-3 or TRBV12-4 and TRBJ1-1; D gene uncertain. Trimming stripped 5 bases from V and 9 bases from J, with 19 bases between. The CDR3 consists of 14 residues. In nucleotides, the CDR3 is TGTGCCAGCAGTACGGCTTCTGGGCTGGGTAAAGCTTTCTTT. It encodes CASSTASGLGKAFF.

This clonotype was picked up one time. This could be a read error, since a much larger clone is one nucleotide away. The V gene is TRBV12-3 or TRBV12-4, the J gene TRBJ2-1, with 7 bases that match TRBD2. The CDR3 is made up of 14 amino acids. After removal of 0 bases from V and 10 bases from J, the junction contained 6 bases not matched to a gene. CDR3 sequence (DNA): TGTGCCAGCAGTTTAGCGGGAGGGCCTGTCGAGCAGTTCTTC. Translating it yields CASSLAGGPVEQFF.

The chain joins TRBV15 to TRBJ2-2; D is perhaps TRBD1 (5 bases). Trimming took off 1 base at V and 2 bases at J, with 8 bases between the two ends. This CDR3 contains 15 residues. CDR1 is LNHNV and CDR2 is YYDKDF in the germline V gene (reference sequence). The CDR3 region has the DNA TGTGCCACCAGCAGAGGACAGATAAACACCGGGGAGCTGTTTTTT. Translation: CATSRGQINTGELFF. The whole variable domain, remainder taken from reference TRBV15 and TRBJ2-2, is DAMVIQNPRYQVTQFGKPVTLSCSQTLNHNVMYWYQQKSSQAPKLLFHYYDKDFNNEADTPDNFQSRRPNTSFCFLDIRSPGLGDTAMYLCATSRGQINTGELFFGEGSRLTVL.

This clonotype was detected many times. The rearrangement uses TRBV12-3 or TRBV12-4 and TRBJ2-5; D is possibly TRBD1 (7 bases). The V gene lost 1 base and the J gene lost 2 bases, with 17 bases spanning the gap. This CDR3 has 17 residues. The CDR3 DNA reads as TGTGCCAGCAGTTTAGGGGGACTCGGGACAGATCAAGAGACCCAGTACTTC. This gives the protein CASSLGGLGTDQETQYF.

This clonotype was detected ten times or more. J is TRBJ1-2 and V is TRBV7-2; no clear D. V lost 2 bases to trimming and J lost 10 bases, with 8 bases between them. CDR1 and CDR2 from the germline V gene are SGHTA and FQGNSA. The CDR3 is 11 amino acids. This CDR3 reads CASSLPGFYTF. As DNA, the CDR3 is TGTGCCAGCAGCTTACCGGGCTTCTACACCTTC.

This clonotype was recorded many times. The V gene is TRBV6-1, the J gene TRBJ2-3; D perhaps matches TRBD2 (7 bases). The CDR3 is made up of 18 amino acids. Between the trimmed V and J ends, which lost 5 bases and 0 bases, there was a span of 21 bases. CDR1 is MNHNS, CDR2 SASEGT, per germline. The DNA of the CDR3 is TGTGCCAGCAGTCGTGGGGGGCGCGGGAGAACTAGCACAGATACGCAGTATTTT. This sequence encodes CASSRGGRGRTSTDTQYF.

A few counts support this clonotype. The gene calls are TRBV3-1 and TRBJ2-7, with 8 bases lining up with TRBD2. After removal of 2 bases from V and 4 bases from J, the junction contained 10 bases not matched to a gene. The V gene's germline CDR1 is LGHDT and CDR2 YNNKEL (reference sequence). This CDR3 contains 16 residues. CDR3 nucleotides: TGTGCCAGCAGCCAAATACGCGAAGCGGGAGTTTACGAGCAGTACTTC. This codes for CASSQIREAGVYEQYF.

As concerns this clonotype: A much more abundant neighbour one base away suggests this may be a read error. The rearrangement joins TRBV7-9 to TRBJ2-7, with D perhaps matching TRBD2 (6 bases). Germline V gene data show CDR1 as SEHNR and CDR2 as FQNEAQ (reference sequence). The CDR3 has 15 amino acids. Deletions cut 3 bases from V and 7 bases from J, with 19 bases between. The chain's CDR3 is CASSFPGLSYNEQYF. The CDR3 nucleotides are TGTGCCAGCAGCTTCCCGGGACTCTCCTACAATGAGCAGTACTTC.

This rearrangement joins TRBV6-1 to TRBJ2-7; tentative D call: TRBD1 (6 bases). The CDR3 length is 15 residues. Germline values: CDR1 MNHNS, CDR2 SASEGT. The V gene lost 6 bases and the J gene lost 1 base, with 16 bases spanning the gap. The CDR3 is CASSTGTPRSYEQYF. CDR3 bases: TGTGCCAGCAGCACAGGGACACCTAGATCCTACGAGCAGTACTTC.

CDR3 sequence reads: CASSAWAGKETQYF. The DNA for the CDR3 is TGTGCCAGCAGCGCTTGGGCAGGGAAAGAGACCCAGTACTTC. The rearrangement links TRBV9 to TRBJ2-5; possible D gene TRBD1, 5 bases. The germline V and J ends were trimmed by 3 bases and 3 bases, with 12 bases remaining between them. Germline CDR1 SGDLS, CDR2 YYNGEE. The CDR3 is 14 residues long.

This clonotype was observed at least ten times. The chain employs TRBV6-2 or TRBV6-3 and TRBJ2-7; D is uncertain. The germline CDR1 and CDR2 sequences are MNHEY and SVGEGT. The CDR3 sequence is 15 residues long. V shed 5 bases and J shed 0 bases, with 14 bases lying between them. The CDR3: CASSEIDSPSYEQYF. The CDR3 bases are TGTGCCAGCAGTGAGATTGACTCACCCTCCTACGAGCAGTACTTC.

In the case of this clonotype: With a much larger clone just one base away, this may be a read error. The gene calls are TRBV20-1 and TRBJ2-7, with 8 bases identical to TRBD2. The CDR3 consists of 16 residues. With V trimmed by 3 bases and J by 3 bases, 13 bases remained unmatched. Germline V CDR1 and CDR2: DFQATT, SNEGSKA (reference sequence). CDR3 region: CSASKPLSGSYYEQYF. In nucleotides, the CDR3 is TGCAGTGCTAGCAAGCCTCTCAGCGGGAGCTACTACGAGCAGTACTTC.

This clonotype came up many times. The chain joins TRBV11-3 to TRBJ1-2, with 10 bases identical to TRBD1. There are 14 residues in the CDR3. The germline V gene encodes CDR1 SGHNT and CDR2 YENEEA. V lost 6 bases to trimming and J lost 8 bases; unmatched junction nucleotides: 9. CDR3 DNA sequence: TGTGCCAGCAGTCGGGACAGGGGAAAAGGAGGCTACACCTTC. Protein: CASSRDRGKGGYTF.

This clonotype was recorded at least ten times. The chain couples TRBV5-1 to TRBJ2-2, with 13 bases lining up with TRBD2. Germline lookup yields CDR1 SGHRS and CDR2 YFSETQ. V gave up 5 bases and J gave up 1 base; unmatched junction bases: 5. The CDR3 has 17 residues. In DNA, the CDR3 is TGCGCCAGCAGAAGACTAGCGGGAGGCCGGAACACCGGGGAGCTGTTTTTT. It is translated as CASRRLAGGRNTGELFF.

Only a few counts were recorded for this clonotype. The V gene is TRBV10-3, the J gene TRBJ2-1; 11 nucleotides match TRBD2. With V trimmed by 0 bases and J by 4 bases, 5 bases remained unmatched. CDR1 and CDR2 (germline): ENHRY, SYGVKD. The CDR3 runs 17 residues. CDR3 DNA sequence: TGTGCCATCAGTGAGTCAGGGACTAGCGGCATATACAATGAGCAGTTCTTC. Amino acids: CAISESGTSGIYNEQFF.

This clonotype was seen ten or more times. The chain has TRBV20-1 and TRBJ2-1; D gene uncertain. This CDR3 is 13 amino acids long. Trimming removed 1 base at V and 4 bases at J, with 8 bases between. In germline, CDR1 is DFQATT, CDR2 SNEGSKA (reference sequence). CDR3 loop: CSARAATYNEQFF. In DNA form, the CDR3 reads TGCAGTGCTAGAGCCGCAACTTACAATGAGCAGTTCTTC.

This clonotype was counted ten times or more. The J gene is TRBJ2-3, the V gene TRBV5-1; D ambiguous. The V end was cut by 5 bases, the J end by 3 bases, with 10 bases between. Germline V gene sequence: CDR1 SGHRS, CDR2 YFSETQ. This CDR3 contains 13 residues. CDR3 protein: CASRPVGTDTQYF. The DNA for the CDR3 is TGCGCCAGCAGGCCTGTGGGGACAGATACGCAGTATTTT.

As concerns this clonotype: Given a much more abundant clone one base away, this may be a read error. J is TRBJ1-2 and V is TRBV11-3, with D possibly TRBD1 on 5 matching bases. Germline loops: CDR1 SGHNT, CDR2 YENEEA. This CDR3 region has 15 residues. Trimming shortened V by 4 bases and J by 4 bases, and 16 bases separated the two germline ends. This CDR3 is CASSSRDFMGYGYTF. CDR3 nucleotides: TGTGCCAGCAGCTCGCGGGACTTCATGGGCTATGGCTACACCTTC.

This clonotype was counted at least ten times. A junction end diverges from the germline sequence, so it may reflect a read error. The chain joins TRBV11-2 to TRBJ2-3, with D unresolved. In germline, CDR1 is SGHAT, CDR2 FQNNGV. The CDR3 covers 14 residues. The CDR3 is CVSSFSPGADTQYF. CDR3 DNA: TGTGTCAGCAGCTTCTCTCCGGGTGCCGATACGCAGTATTTT.

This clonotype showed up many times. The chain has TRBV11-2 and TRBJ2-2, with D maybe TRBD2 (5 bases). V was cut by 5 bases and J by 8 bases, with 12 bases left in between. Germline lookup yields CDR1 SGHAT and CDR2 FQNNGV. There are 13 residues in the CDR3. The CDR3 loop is CASSLRTLGELFF. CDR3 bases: TGTGCCAGCAGCCTTCGGACTCTGGGGGAGCTGTTTTTT.

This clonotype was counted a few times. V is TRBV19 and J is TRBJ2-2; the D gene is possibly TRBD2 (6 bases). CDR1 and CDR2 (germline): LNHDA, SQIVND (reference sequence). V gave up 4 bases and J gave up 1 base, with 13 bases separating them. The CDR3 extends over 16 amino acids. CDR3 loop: CASSKRVWENTGELFF. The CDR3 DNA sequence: TGTGCCAGTAGTAAGCGGGTATGGGAGAACACCGGGGAGCTGTTTTTT.

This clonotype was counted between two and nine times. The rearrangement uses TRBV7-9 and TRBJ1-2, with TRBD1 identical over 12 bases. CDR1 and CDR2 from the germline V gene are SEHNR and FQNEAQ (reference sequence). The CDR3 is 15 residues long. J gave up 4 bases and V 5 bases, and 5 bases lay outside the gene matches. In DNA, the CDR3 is TGTGCCAGCAGCCCCGGGACAGGGGGCGTCTATGGCTACACCTTC. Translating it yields CASSPGTGGVYGYTF. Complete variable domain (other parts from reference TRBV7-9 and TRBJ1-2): DTGVSQNPRHKITKRGQNVTFRCDPISEHNRLYWYRQTLGQGPEFLTYFQNEAQLEKSRLLSDRFSAERPKGSFSTLEIQRTEQGDSAMYLCASSPGTGGVYGYTFGSGTRLTVV.

The CDR3 here is CASSEDPLNTEAFF. In DNA form, the CDR3 reads TGTGCCAGCAGTGAAGATCCCCTGAACACTGAAGCTTTCTTT. The V and J genes are TRBV6-2 or TRBV6-3 and TRBJ1-1; D is ambiguous. CDR3 length equals 14 residues. The V gene's germline CDR1 is MNHEY and CDR2 SVGEGT. Deletions cut 5 bases from V and 0 bases from J, with 10 bases between.

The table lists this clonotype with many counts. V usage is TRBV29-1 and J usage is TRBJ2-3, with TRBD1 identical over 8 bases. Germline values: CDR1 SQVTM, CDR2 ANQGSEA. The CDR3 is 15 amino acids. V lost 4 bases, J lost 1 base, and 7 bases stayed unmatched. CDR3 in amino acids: CSVGIGQGRTDTQYF. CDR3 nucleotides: TGCAGCGTTGGAATTGGACAGGGCCGCACAGATACGCAGTATTTT.

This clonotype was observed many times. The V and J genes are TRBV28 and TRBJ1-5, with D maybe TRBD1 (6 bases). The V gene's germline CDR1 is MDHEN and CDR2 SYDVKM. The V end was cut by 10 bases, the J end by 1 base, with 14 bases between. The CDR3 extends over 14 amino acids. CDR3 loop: CATSQGISNQPQHF. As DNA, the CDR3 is TGTGCCACCTCACAGGGTATAAGCAATCAGCCCCAGCATTTT.

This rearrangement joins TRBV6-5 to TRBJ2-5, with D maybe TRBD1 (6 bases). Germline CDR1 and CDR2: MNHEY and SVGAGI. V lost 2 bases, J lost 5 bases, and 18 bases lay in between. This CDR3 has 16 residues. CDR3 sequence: CASSYGTFGQTETQYF. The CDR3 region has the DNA TGTGCCAGCAGTTACGGTACCTTCGGACAGACGGAGACCCAGTACTTC.